These 24 T cell receptor beta chains originate from one sample sequenced in a study of cytomegalovirus exposure and HLA in healthy donors (dated by TCRdb to 2017 to 2019). The receptor library was made with the immunoSEQ multiplex PCR assay. The multiplex PCR relied on a mix of 60 forward primers for TCR Vbeta segments and 13 reverse primers for TCR Jbeta segments. This is the immuneACCESS table as TCRdb keeps it, with only in-frame sequences that have V and J called. A part of the clones is gone; compared with another copy, unresolved V genes explain less than half, and the rest is unexplained. Within this sample are about 160,000 clones, with around 80% of them counted one time only. The ten largest clones represent approximately 7% of the sample. The sequenced sample was PBMCs. The origin of the receptors is a woman in her twenties or thirties in good health and CMV-seropositive.

This chain uses TRBV14 with TRBJ2-1, with 11 bases that match TRBD2. The J segment lost 8 bases and the V segment lost 5 bases, leaving 17 bases of the junction unmatched. The CDR3 contains 18 residues. CDR1 SGHDN and CDR2 FVKESK come from the germline V gene. Written as DNA, the CDR3 is TGTGCCAGCAGCTATACAGGGCTAACTAGCGGGGGTTATTATGAGCAGTTCTTC. The encoded protein is CASSYTGLTSGGYYEQFF. The full variable domain, in which reference TRBV14 and TRBJ2-1 provide the parts outside the CDR3, is EAGVTQFPSHSVIEKGQTVTLRCDPISGHDNLYWYRRVMGKEIKFLLHFVKESKQDESGMPNNRFLAERTGGTYSTLKVQPAELEDSGVYFCASSYTGLTSGGYYEQFFGPGTRLTVL.

A single count supports this clone. This chain uses TRBV27 with TRBJ2-3, with D unresolved. Germline V CDR1 and CDR2: MNHEY, SMNVEV (reference sequence). The V end lost 3 bases, the J end lost 5 bases, and 9 bases lay between the germline ends. CDR3 length: 13 amino acids. CDR3 sequence (DNA): TGTGCCAGCAGTTTCCCCTCCTTAGATACGCAGTATTTT. This gives the protein CASSFPSLDTQYF.

The chain is built from TRBV6-5 and TRBJ2-2, with 8 bases fitting TRBD2. With 2 bases clipped from V and 4 bases from J, the junction kept 6 bases outside the gene matches. Germline assignment: CDR1 MNHEY and CDR2 SVGAGI. The CDR3 covers 16 residues. The CDR3 spells CASSYLGTSPTGELFF. The CDR3 nucleotides are TGTGCCAGCAGTTACCTTGGGACTAGTCCCACCGGGGAGCTGTTTTTT.

The chain employs TRBV4-1 and TRBJ1-2; 9 nucleotides align to TRBD1. CDR1 and CDR2 (germline): MGHRA, YSYEKL. Trimming at V came to 0 bases and at J to 8 bases, leaving 7 bases not matched to a gene. The CDR3 loop spans 15 amino acids. The CDR3 spells CASSQDITGGLGYTF. In nucleotides, the CDR3 is TGCGCCAGCAGCCAAGATATCACAGGGGGCTTGGGCTACACCTTC.

The gene calls are TRBV10-3 and TRBJ2-3, with TRBD2 matching 12 bases. Trimming removed 3 bases from V and 1 base from J; junction bases left unmatched: 14. Germline lookup yields CDR1 ENHRY and CDR2 SYGVKD. There are 20 residues in the CDR3. The CDR3 coding sequence is TGTGCCATCAGTGATGTGACCACTAGCGGGGGGTTCATTGGCACAGATACGCAGTATTTT. It encodes CAISDVTTSGGFIGTDTQYF.

This sequence joins TRBV7-6 and TRBJ2-1; TRBD2 agrees at 8 bases. Germline CDR1 and CDR2: SGHVS and FNYEAQ. The ends lost 1 base at V and 4 bases at J; junction bases unmatched: 3. CDR3 length: 15 amino acids. CDR3 protein: CASSLGGGTYNEQFF. The CDR3 DNA sequence: TGTGCCAGCAGCTTAGGCGGGGGGACTTACAATGAGCAGTTCTTC. Supplemented by reference TRBV7-6 and TRBJ2-1, the full variable domain reads GAGVSQSPRYKVTKRGQDVALRCDPISGHVSLYWYRQALGQGPEFLTYFNYEAQQDKSGLPNDRFSAERPEGSISTLTIQRTEQRDSAMYRCASSLGGGTYNEQFFGPGTRLTVL.

This sequence joins TRBV28 and TRBJ1-5, with D tentatively TRBD1 (5 bases). Germline V CDR1 and CDR2: MDHEN, SYDVKM. The CDR3 runs to 16 residues. Between the trimmed V and J ends, which lost 11 bases and 5 bases, there was a span of 25 bases. CDR3 residues: CAAGRGGGAGHQPQHF. CDR3 DNA sequence: TGTGCCGCGGGGCGCGGCGGCGGCGCCGGCCATCAGCCCCAGCATTTT.

CDR3 amino acids: CASSLDGGGNEQFF. The CDR3 DNA reads as TGTGCCAGCAGCTTGGACGGGGGAGGGAATGAGCAGTTCTTC. The genes are TRBV7-9 and TRBJ2-1; 7 nucleotides match TRBD2. Germline CDR1 and CDR2: SEHNR and FQNEAQ (reference sequence). V dropped 3 bases and J dropped 7; count of bases not matched to a gene: 6. CDR3 length equals 14 residues.

The chain carries TRBV5-1 and TRBJ1-1; no definite D call. Trimming stripped 4 bases from V and 5 bases from J, with 15 bases between. Germline V gives CDR1 SGHRS, CDR2 YFSETQ. The CDR3 loop spans 14 amino acids. DNA for the CDR3: TGCGCCAGCAGCCCGGACTATCCCGGTACTGAAGCTTTCTTT. Protein: CASSPDYPGTEAFF.

This clone has a handful of counts. This sequence joins TRBV5-1 and TRBJ2-2, with D tentatively TRBD2 (6 bases). This CDR3 spans 18 amino acids. Trimming shortened V by 1 base and J by 1 base, and 17 bases separated the two germline ends. CDR1 SGHRS and CDR2 YFSETQ come from the germline V gene. In DNA form, the CDR3 reads TGCGCCAGCAGCTTGAAATCCGGCTCGGGACTGAACACCGGGGAGCTGTTTTTT. Translated, it gives CASSLKSGSGLNTGELFF.

This chain uses TRBV19 with TRBJ1-1; possible D gene TRBD1, 6 bases. The CDR3 has 15 residues. V was clipped by 7 bases and J by 0 bases, with 15 bases between them. In germline, CDR1 is LNHDA, CDR2 SQIVND (reference sequence). The DNA for the CDR3 is TGTGCCAGTACCCCTCGGACAGAGATGAACACTGAAGCTTTCTTT. It translates to CASTPRTEMNTEAFF.

On this clone: Other DNA sequences from this sample encode an identical CDR3 as well. The rearrangement joins TRBV12-5 to TRBJ1-4; TRBD1 matches at 9 bases. CDR1 is LGHNT and CDR2 is FRNRAP in the germline V gene. This CDR3 region has 14 residues. Losses at the gene ends were 4 bases for V and 7 bases for J; bases not matched to a gene: 4. CDR3 bases: TGTGCTAGTGGTTCGGGACAGGGAACTGAAAAACTGTTTTTT. Translating gives CASGSGQGTEKLFF.

CDR3 nucleotide sequence: TGTGCCAGCAGTGACAGGGAGGATCAGCCCCAGCATTTT. Its translation: CASSDREDQPQHF. V gene TRBV2 combines with J gene TRBJ1-5, with a possible D match to TRBD1 (5 bases). The CDR3 is made up of 13 amino acids. Germline CDR1 is SNHLY and CDR2 is FYNNEI. The V end was cut by 3 bases, the J end by 5 bases, with 8 bases between.

CDR3 nucleotides: TGCGCCAGCAGCTTGGGGACAGCCGAGCAGTACTTC. Protein product: CASSLGTAEQYF. J is TRBJ2-5 and V is TRBV5-1; perhaps TRBD1 as D (6 bases). The DNA end is more similar to TRBJ2-7, so the J call may be wrong. This CDR3 spans 12 amino acids. Germline lookup yields CDR1 SGHRS and CDR2 YFSETQ.

The V call is TRBV5-3, the J call TRBJ2-1; 8 bases map to TRBD2. TRBV5-3 is treated as an ORF (open reading frame) with a function not yet certain. The CDR3 has 15 residues. The ends lost 5 bases at V and 5 bases at J; junction bases unmatched: 9. CDR3 residues: CARSYGTRVNNEQFF. For the CDR3, the DNA is TGTGCCAGAAGTTACGGGACTAGAGTTAACAATGAGCAGTTCTTC.

The table lists this clone with a few counts. One end of the junction is discordant with germline, which a read error may explain. The chain has TRBV9 and TRBJ2-3, with D possibly matching TRBD2 (5 bases). Germline V CDR1 and CDR2: SGDLS, YYNGEE. The CDR3 covers 16 residues. CDR3 nucleotide sequence: TGCGCCAGCAGCCAAGGACCGGGGAATTTCACAGATACGCAGTATTTT. This translates into CASSQGPGNFTDTQYF.

In DNA form, the CDR3 reads TGCGCCAGCAGTCAATCGATGATAGCGGGGGGGAAATCTAGCACAGATACGCAGTATTTT. This encodes CASSQSMIAGGKSSTDTQYF. V is TRBV23-1 and J is TRBJ2-3, with 11 bases identical to TRBD2. TRBV23-1 is assigned to the ORF class and has an uncertain function. Unmatched junction bases numbered 11, after V lost 0 bases and J lost 0 bases. The CDR3 loop spans 20 amino acids.

The chain employs TRBV6-1 and TRBJ1-3, with TRBD1 as a possible D gene (5 bases). The CDR3 totals 15 residues. Germline V gene data show CDR1 as MNHNS and CDR2 as SASEGT. Trimming cost V 0 bases and J 2 bases, with 8 bases left between them. The CDR3 loop is CASSEAVGAGNTIYF. CDR3 nucleotides: TGTGCCAGCAGTGAAGCTGTAGGGGCTGGAAACACCATATATTTT.

This chain joins TRBV5-1 and TRBJ1-2; 7 nucleotides agree with TRBD1. The CDR3 loop spans 14 amino acids. In germline, CDR1 is SGHRS, CDR2 YFSETQ. Trimming took 0 bases from V and 3 from J; bases not matched to a gene: 2. CDR3 protein: CASSLEGTDYGYTF. The CDR3 DNA reads TGCGCCAGCAGCTTGGAGGGGACAGACTATGGCTACACCTTC.

V gene TRBV6-1 combines with J gene TRBJ1-1, with a possible D match to TRBD1 (6 bases). Trimming took 5 bases from V and 5 from J, leaving 15 bases between them. This CDR3 has 14 amino acids. Germline loops: CDR1 MNHNS, CDR2 SASEGT. CDR3: CASSNDRIGTEAFF. For the CDR3, the DNA is TGTGCCAGCAGTAACGACAGGATCGGGACTGAAGCTTTCTTT.

This clone was counted a few times. The chain is built from TRBV27 and TRBJ2-7; TRBD2 agrees at 7 bases. V lost 3 bases and J lost 2; bases outside the gene matches: 7. Germline V gene lookup returns CDR1 MNHEY and CDR2 SMNVEV (reference sequence). CDR3 size: 15 residues. CDR3 in amino acids: CASSFSGGKTYEQYF. The CDR3 bases are TGTGCCAGCAGTTTCTCCGGGGGGAAGACCTACGAGCAGTACTTC.

The chain carries TRBV27 and TRBJ1-1, with a possible D match to TRBD1 (5 bases). CDR1 MNHEY and CDR2 SMNVEV come from the germline V gene (reference sequence). The CDR3 loop spans 16 amino acids. Trimming left V 4 bases short and J 0 bases short, with 15 bases between. For the CDR3, the DNA is TGTGCCAGCAGTTCCTTTCGGGGGGGGATGAACACTGAAGCTTTCTTT. Translating gives CASSSFRGGMNTEAFF.

The J gene is TRBJ1-5, the V gene TRBV6-6; 9 bases line up with TRBD1. Germline V CDR1 and CDR2: MNHNY, SVGAGI (reference sequence). The CDR3 totals 12 residues. Germline trimming cut 10 bases from V and 7 bases from J; bases unmatched to any gene: 5. The CDR3 DNA is TGTGCCACCGGACAGGGGAGGCAGCCCCAGCATTTT. It translates to CATGQGRQPQHF.

The chain employs TRBV27 and TRBJ2-2, with D perhaps TRBD2 (5 bases). From germline, CDR1 is MNHEY and CDR2 SMNVEV (reference sequence). V was cut by 6 bases and J by 1 base, with 9 bases left in between. The CDR3 spans 14 residues. The DNA of the CDR3 is TGTGCCAGCAGGCTAGGACTGAACACCGGGGAGCTGTTTTTT. Translated: CASRLGLNTGELFF.